This T cell receptor beta chain was obtained from a study of blood T cell repertoires in COVID-19 (dated by TCRdb to about 2020). General notes on the study: The collaborator samples originated in the United States, Italy and Spain and spanned the acute and convalescent phases of COVID-19. The material from the prospective study consisted of cDNA or gDNA derived from T cells, B-cell-depleted T cells, or PBMCs. The dataset comprised deeply sampled blood TCRbeta repertoires from subjects exposed to, actively infected with, or recovered from COVID-19. The repertoires were released in a freely available public database intended as a resource for research on the immune response to SARS-CoV-2. Samples were obtained from the ongoing ImmuneRACE study (first 160 participants) and from about 1,300 subjects provided by 6 global collaborators. A de-identified subject ID, COVID-19 status, age in years and sex were almost always included in the sample metadata. Where HLA class I and class II types were available, the types were taken from metadata supplied by the sample provider, not from assay-based typing.

One collaborating source in Seattle enrolled patients during active infection and followed them longitudinally through the course of disease. Each collaborating institution followed its own protocols to collect whole blood in K2EDTA tubes. For TCRbeta analysis, collaborators shipped samples in one of three forms: frozen whole blood, isolated PBMCs, or DNA extracted from either of those sample types. The CDR3, cysteine through phenylalanine, is 13 amino acids long. Only CDR3 DNA is held: 39 bases, read in frame from base 1. Trimming removed 5 bases from V and 6 bases from J; the gene matches leave 3 bases unexplained. TCRbeta CDR3 regions were amplified from genomic DNA using the immunoSEQ Assay, a bias-controlled multiplex PCR. Per the original workflow: The number of nucleated cells in each sample was estimated by amplification of reference gene primers within the assay. To quantify the absolute abundance of each unique TCRbeta CDR3 rearrangement, sequence reads were collapsed and filtered. For each sample, productive Simpson clonality was calculated as the square root of Simpson's diversity index over productive rearrangements. The clones in this table, taken by TCRdb from immuneACCESS, are in-frame only. Not every clone is retained; where verified, under half of the shortfall comes from an unresolved V gene, and the cause of the rest is unknown. Clone size and the V and J calls come from that table; the DNA yielded D and trimming. For this sample the table gives hundreds of thousands of clones, of which over 75% were detected only once. Approximately 10% of the sample rests with the top ten.

On the study overall, not on this receptor specifically: The quantity of clinical and demographic metadata differed by source and by participant and was supplied without curation.

Worth noting for this clone: No cognate antigen has been identified for it. No qualities accompany the bases; no much larger clone lies one base away.

The sequencing sample was made of peripheral blood. The chain is encoded by TRBV12-3 or TRBV12-4 joined to TRBJ1-2, with TRBD1 matching 10 junction bases. The TCR comes from a woman in her 70s with COVID-19, enrolled during active disease. The DNA is as follows: TGTGCCAGCAGTCCCGGGACAGGGGATGGCTACACCTTC. The encoded protein is CASSPGTGDGYTF.